The clone carrying this T cell receptor (beta chain) was seen at least ten times. The source of the sample is a study of Graves' ophthalmopathy and Graves' hyperthyroidism. The CDR3 extends over 13 amino acids. The germline V gene encodes CDR1 MNHEY and CDR2 SMNVEV (reference sequence). V dropped 8 bases and J dropped 5; count of bases not matched to a gene: 8. Scientists amplified the TCR beta CDR3 regions from RNA transcripts. In the first round, RT-PCR was carried out with HTBI primers, and a multiplex PCR formed the second round. Each CDR3 protein gets one entry after TCRdb re-called the multiplex PCR reads with MiXCR. The table has over 450,000 distinct CDR3 sequences, roughly 14% seen once.

The chain carries TRBV27 and TRBJ2-5; the match to TRBD1 covers 7 bases. The sample was blood. This TCR came from a woman aged 25-40 years with Graves' ophthalmopathy. The CDR3 reads CASSRGLGETQYF. As DNA, the CDR3 is TGTGCCAGCTCAAGGGGGCTGGGGGAGACCCAGTACTTC.